Described below is a single T cell receptor (beta chain) sequence and its context. Trimming removed 8 bases at V and 0 bases at J, with 11 bases between. Looked up from germline, CDR1 is ENHRY and CDR2 is SYGVKD. The CDR3 is made up of 14 amino acids. The sample belongs to a study of blood T cell repertoires in COVID-19. Assay: immunoSEQ multiplex PCR; the TCRdb copy retains only in-frame clones and omits some. The profile shows about 380,000 clones, around 89% of them singletons. This chain links TRBV10-3 with TRBJ2-1, with TRBD2 as a possible D gene (5 bases). The sequence came from a man between 35 and 55 years old with acute or convalescent COVID-19. Input material: peripheral blood. The CDR3 region has the DNA TGTGCCATCCATGGTGGGAGCTCCTACAATGAGCAGTTCTTC. Protein: CAIHGGSSYNEQFF.